This record covers a single TCR beta chain. The antigen is unknown. With a J-beta primer mix and a sample-barcoded 5' primer, a second PCR ran about 6 to 11 cycles. One entry per CDR3 protein results from TCRdb running MiXCR on the 5' RACE reads. The profile covers about 830,000 distinct CDR3 sequences, with approximately 65% appearing a single time and about a quarter taken by the ten largest. This sample stems from a study of blood T cells in healthy people across ages. Looked up from germline, CDR1 is DFQATT and CDR2 is SNEGSKA (reference sequence). Trimming pared 2 bases from V and 5 bases from J, leaving 25 bases between. This CDR3 comprises 18 residues. Study-wide findings and caveats: Naive and antigen-experienced cells could not be conclusively compared, given unsorted PBMCs. A roughly linear fall in TCR beta diversity per million T cells was seen with increasing age.

The chain is built from TRBV20-1 and TRBJ1-5, with D perhaps matching TRBD1 (5 bases). Sequencing used blood. The sequence was collected from a man in his thirties or forties in good health. In nucleotides, the CDR3 is TGCAGTGCTAGACCGGACCCGAGGGGAATTGGGTTGGATCAGCCCCAGCATTTT. This sequence encodes CSARPDPRGIGLDQPQHF.